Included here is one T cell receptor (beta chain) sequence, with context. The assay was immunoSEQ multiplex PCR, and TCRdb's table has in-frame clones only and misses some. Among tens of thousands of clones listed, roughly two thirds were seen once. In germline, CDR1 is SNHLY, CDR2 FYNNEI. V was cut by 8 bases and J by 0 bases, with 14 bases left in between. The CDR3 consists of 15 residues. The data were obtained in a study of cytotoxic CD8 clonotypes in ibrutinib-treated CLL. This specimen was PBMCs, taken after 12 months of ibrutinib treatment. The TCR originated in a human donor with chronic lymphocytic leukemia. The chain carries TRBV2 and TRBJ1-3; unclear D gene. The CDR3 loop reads CASDKGLSSGNTIYF. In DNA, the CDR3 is TGTGCCAGCGATAAGGGCCTAAGCTCTGGAAACACCATATATTTT.